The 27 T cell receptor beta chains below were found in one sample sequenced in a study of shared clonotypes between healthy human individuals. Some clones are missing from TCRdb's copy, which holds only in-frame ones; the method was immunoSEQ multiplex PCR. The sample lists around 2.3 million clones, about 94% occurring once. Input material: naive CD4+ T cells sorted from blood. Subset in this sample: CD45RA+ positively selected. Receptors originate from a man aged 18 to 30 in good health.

CDR3 loop: CASNRAGIEAQHF. Here the CDR3 DNA reads TGTGCCAGTAATCGGGCAGGTATCGAGGCCCAGCATTTT. The chain carries TRBV19 and TRBJ1-5, with no clear D. Germline values: CDR1 LNHDA, CDR2 SQIVND (reference sequence). The CDR3 extends over 13 amino acids. V lost 7 bases, J lost 11 bases, and 18 bases lay in between.

As DNA, the CDR3 is TGTGCCAGTCTCGCCCCCGGGACAGCCGAAGGCTACACCTTC. Protein sequence: CASLAPGTAEGYTF. The chain uses TRBV28 and TRBJ1-2; 7 bases align to TRBD1. V gave up 9 bases and J gave up 8 bases; unmatched junction bases: 15. The CDR3 loop spans 14 amino acids. Germline values: CDR1 MDHEN, CDR2 SYDVKM.

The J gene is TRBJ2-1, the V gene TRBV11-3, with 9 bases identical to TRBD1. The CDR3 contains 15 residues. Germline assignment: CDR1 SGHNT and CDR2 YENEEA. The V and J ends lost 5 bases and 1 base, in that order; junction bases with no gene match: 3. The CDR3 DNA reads TGTGCCAGCAGCACAGGACAGGGGTCCTACAATGAGCAGTTCTTC. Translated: CASSTGQGSYNEQFF.

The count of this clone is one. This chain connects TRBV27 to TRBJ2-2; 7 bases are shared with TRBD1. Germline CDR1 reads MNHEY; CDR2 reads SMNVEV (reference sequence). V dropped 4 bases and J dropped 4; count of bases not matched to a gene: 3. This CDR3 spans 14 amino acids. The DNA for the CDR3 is TGTGCCAGCAGTTGGGGACAGCTCACCGGGGAGCTGTTTTTT. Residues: CASSWGQLTGELFF.

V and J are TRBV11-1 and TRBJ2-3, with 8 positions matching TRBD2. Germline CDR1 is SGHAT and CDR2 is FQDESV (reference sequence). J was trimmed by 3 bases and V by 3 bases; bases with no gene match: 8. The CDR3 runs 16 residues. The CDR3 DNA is TGTGCCAGCAGCTTGCTCGGAGCGGGGGTTACAGATACGCAGTATTTT. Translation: CASSLLGAGVTDTQYF.

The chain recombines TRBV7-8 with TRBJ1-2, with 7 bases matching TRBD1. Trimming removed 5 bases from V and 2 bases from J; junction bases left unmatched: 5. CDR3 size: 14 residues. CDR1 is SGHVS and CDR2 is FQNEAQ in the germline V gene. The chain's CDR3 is CASSIRTGNYGYTF. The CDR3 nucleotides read TGTGCCAGCAGCATTAGGACAGGCAACTATGGCTACACCTTC.

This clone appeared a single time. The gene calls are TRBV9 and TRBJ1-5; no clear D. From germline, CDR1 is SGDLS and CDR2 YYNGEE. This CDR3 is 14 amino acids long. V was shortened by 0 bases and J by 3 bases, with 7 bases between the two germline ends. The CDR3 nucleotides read TGTGCCAGCAGCGTAGCTGGGTTCAATCAGCCCCAGCATTTT. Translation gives CASSVAGFNQPQHF.

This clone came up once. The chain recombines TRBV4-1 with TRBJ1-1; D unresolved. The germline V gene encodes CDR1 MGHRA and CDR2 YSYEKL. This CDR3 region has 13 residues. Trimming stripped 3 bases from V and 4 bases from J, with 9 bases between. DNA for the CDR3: TGCGCCAGCAGCCAGTCAAGGGTCACTGAAGCTTTCTTT. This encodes CASSQSRVTEAFF.

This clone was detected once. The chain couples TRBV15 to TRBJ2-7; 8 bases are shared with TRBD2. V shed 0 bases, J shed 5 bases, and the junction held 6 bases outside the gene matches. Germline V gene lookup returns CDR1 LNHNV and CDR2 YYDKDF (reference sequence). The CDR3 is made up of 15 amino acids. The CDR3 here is CATSRDRIAGNEQYF. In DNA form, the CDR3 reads TGTGCCACCAGCAGAGATAGGATAGCGGGAAACGAGCAGTACTTC.

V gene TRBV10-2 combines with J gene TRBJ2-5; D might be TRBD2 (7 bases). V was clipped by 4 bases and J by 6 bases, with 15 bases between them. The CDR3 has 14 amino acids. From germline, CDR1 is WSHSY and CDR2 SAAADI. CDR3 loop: CASSVSGGSQTQYF. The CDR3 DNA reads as TGCGCCAGCAGTGTGTCGGGGGGCTCGCAGACCCAGTACTTC.

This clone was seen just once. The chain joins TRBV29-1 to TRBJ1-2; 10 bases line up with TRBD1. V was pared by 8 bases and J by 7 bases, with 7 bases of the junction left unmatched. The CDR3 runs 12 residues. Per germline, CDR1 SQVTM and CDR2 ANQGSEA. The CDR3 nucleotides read TGCAGCCTATGGGACAGGGGTTCTGGCTACACCTTC. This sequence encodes CSLWDRGSGYTF. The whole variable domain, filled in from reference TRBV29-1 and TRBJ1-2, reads SAVISQKPSRDICQRGTSLTIQCQVDSQVTMMFWYRQQPGQSLTLIATANQGSEATYESGFVIDKFPISRPNLTFSTLTVSNMSPEDSSIYLCSLWDRGSGYTFGSGTRLTVV.

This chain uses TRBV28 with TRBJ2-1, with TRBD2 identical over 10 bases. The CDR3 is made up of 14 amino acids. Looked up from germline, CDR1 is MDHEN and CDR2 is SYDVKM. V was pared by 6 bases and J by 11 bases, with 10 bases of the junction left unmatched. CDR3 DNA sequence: TGTGCCAGCAGCTCCAGCGGGGGGGCAACGAAGCAGTTCTTC. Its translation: CASSSSGGATKQFF.

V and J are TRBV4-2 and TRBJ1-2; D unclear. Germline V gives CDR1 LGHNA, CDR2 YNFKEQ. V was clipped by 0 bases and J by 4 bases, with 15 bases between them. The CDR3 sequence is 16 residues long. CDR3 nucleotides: TGTGCCAGCAGCCAAGATGCGGTGGCAGGCGGCTATGGCTACACCTTC. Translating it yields CASSQDAVAGGYGYTF.

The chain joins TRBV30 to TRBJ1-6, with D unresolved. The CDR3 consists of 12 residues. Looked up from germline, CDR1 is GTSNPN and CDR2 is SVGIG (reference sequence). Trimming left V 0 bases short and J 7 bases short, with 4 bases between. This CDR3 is CAWSVTNSPLHF. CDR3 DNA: TGTGCCTGGAGTGTAACAAATTCACCCCTCCACTTT.

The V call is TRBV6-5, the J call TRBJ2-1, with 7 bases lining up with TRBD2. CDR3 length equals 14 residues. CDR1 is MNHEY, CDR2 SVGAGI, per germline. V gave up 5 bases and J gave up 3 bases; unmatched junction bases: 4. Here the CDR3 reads CASSVRDYYNEQFF. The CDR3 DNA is TGTGCCAGCAGTGTCCGGGACTACTACAATGAGCAGTTCTTC.

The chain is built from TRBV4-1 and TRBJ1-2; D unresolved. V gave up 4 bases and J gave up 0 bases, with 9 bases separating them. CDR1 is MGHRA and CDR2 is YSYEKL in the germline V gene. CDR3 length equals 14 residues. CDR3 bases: TGCGCCAGCAGCCCCACATACCCTAACTATGGCTACACCTTC. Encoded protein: CASSPTYPNYGYTF.

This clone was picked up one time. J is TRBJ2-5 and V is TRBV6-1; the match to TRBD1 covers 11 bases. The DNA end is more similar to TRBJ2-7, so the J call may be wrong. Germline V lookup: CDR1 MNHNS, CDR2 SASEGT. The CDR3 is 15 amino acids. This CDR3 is CASRSSGTGGYEQYF. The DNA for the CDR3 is TGTGCCAGCAGGTCTTCCGGGACAGGGGGCTACGAGCAGTACTTC.

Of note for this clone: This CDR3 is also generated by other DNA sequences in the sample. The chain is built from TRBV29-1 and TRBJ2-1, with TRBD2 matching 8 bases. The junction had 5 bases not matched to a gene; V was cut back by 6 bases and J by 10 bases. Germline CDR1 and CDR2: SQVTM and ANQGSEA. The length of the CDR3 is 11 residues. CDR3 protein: CSVGLASEQFF. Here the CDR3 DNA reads TGCAGCGTCGGACTAGCCAGCGAGCAGTTCTTC.

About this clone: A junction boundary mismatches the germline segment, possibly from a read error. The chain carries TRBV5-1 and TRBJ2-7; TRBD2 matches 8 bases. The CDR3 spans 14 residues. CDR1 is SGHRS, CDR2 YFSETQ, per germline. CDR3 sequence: CASRLGSGSNEQYF. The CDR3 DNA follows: TGCGCCAGCAGATTGGGGAGCGGGAGCAACGAGCAGTACTTC. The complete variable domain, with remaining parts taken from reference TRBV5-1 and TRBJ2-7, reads KAGVTQTPRYLIKTRGQQVTLSCSPISGHRSVSWYQQTPGQGLQFLFEYFSETQRNKGNFPGRFSGRQFSNSRSEMNVSTLELGDSALYLCASRLGSGSNEQYFGPGTRLTVT.

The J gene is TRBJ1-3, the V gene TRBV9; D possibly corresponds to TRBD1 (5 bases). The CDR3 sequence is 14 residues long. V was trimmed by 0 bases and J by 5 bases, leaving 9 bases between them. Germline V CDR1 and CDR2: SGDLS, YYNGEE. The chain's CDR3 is CASSVEGPRNTIYF. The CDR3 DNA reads TGTGCCAGCAGCGTAGAGGGGCCGAGAAACACCATATATTTT.

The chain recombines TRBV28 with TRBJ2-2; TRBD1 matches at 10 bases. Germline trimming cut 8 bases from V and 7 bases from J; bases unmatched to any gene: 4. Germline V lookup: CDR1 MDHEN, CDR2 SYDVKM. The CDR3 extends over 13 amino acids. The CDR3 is CASRQGAFGELFF. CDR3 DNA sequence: TGTGCCAGCCGACAGGGGGCTTTCGGGGAGCTGTTTTTT.

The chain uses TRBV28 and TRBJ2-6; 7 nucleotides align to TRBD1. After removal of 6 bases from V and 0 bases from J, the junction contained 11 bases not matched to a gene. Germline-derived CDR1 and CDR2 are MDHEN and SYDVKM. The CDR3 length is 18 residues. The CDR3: CASSPPGTEISGANVLTF. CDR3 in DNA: TGTGCCAGCAGCCCCCCCGGGACAGAAATCTCTGGGGCCAACGTCCTGACTTTC. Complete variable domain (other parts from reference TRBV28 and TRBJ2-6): DVKVTQSSRYLVKRTGEKVFLECVQDMDHENMFWYRQDPGLGLRLIYFSYDVKMKEKGDIPEGYSVSREKKERFSLILESASTNQTSMYLCASSPPGTEISGANVLTFGAGSRLTVL.

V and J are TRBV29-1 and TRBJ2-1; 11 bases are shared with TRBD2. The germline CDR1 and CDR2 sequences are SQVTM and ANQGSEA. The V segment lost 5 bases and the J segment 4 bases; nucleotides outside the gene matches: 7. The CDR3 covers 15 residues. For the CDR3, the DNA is TGCAGCGTTTCCCCGGGACTAGCGGCATACAATGAGCAGTTCTTC. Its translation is CSVSPGLAAYNEQFF.

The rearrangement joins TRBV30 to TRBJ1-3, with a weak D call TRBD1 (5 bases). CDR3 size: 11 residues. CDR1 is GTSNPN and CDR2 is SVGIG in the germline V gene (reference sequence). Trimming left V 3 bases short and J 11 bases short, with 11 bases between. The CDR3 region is CAWRIREAIYF. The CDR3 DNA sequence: TGTGCCTGGAGGATCAGGGAGGCCATATATTTT. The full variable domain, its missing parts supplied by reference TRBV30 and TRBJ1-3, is SQTIHQWPATLVQPVGSPLSLECTVEGTSNPNLYWYRQAAGRGLQLLFYSVGIGQISSEVPQNLSASRPQDRQFILSSKKLLLSDSGFYLCAWRIREAIYFGEGSWLTVV.

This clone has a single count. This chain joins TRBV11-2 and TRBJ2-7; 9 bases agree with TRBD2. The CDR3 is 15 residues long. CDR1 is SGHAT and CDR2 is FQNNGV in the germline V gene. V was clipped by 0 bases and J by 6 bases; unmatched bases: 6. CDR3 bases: TGTGCCAGCAGCTTAGAGGCGGGAGGGGCTCTCGAGCAGTACTTC. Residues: CASSLEAGGALEQYF.

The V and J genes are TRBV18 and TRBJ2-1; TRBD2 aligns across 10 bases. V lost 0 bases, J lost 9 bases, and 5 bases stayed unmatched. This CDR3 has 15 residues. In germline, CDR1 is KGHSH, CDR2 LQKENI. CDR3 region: CASSPPAGGQGEQFF. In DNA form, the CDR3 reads TGTGCCAGCTCACCACCAGCGGGAGGGCAGGGTGAGCAGTTCTTC.

The CDR3 DNA reads TGTGCCAGCACAAGCGTATCGGTCACCGGGGAGCTGTTTTTT. It specifies CASTSVSVTGELFF. V usage is TRBV2 and J usage is TRBJ2-2; the D is unclear. Trimming removed 7 bases at V and 4 bases at J, with 13 bases between. CDR3 length: 14 residues. Germline V gene sequence: CDR1 SNHLY, CDR2 FYNNEI.